The text below deals with one TCR beta chain. Its antigen is currently unknown. Germline values: CDR1 SEHNR, CDR2 FQNEAQ (reference sequence). The CDR3 has 15 amino acids. With V trimmed by 8 bases and J by 4 bases, 8 bases remained unmatched. This specimen comes from a study of T cell responses to AZD1222 COVID-19 vaccine. TCRdb keeps only in-frame clones here, not all; method: immunoSEQ multiplex PCR. This sample has roughly 110,000 clones, with about 80% found just once. General observations from the study: Across spike, vaccine-associated CD4 TCRs were found, dominant at 160-218 and 743-854. Most donors were white British and more were female, and clonal diversity was possibly underestimated.

Sequencing was performed on peripheral blood, taken on day 0 of AZD1222 vaccination. The V call is TRBV7-9, the J call TRBJ1-4; 9 bases align to TRBD1. This clonotype was sampled from an adult in good health. The CDR3 reads CASQMTGGGNEKLFF. CDR3 nucleotide sequence: TGTGCCAGCCAGATGACAGGGGGTGGTAATGAAAAACTGTTTTTT. The complete variable domain, with remaining parts taken from reference TRBV7-9 and TRBJ1-4, reads DTGVSQNPRHKITKRGQNVTFRCDPISEHNRLYWYRQTLGQGPEFLTYFQNEAQLEKSRLLSDRFSAERPKGSFSTLEIQRTEQGDSAMYLCASQMTGGGNEKLFFGSGTQLSVL.